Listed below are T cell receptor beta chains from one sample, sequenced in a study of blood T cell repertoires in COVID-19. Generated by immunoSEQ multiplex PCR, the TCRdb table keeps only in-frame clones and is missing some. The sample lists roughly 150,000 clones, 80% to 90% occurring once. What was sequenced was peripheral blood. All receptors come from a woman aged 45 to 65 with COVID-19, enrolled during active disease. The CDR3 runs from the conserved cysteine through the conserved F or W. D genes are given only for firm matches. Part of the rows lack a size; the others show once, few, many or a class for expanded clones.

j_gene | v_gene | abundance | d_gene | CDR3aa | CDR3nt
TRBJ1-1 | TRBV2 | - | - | CASILGGYTEAFF | TGTGCCAGCATTCTGGGAGGGTACACTGAAGCTTTCTTT
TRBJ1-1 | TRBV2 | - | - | CASSEGGHFTEAFF | TGTGCCAGCAGTGAGGGGGGGCATTTCACTGAAGCTTTCTTT
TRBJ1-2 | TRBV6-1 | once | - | CASSAPQANYGYTF | TGTGCCAGCAGTGCCCCACAGGCAAACTATGGCTACACCTTC
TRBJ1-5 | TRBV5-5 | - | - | CASSLVKESNQPQHF | TGTGCCAGCAGCTTGGTTAAGGAGAGCAATCAGCCCCAGCATTTT
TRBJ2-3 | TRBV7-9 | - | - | CASSLDPGDTQYF | TGTGCCAGCAGCTTAGACCCGGGGGATACGCAGTATTTT
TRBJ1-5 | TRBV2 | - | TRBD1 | CASSDLGPQGAVEPQHF | TGTGCCAGCAGTGATCTGGGGCCACAGGGGGCAGTGGAGCCCCAGCATTTT
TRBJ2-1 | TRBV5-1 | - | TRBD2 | CASSLGLLAGGLGNEQFF | TGCGCCAGCAGCTTGGGCCTACTAGCGGGGGGCCTCGGGAATGAGCAGTTCTTC
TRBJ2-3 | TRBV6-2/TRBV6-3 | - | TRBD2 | CASSYPLAGVTDTQYF | TGTGCCAGCAGTTACCCCCTGGCGGGGGTCACAGATACGCAGTATTTT
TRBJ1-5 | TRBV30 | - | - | CAWSQGNNQPQHF | TGTGCCTGGAGTCAGGGGAACAATCAGCCCCAGCATTTT
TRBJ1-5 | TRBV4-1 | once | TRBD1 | CASSQGGGTGGKGGYRPQHF | TGCGCCAGCAGCCAAGGGGGAGGTACAGGGGGAAAAGGGGGGTATCGGCCCCAGCATTTT
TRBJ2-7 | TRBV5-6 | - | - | CASSLVVTDTPYEQYF | TGTGCCAGCAGCTTGGTCGTCACGGACACCCCCTACGAGCAGTACTTC
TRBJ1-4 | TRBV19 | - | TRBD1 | CASSLNRGLGEKLFF | TGTGCCAGTAGTCTCAACAGGGGCCTCGGCGAAAAACTGTTTTTT
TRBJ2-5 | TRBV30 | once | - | CAWSGLARETQYF | TGTGCCTGGAGTGGGCTGGCTAGGGAGACCCAGTACTTC
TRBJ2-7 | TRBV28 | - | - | CASSTNRPRYEQYF | TGTGCCAGCAGTACCAACAGGCCCCGCTACGAGCAGTACTTC
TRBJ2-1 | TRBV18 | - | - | CASSPREGVGSEQFF | TGTGCCAGCTCACCACGGGAAGGGGTGGGTAGTGAGCAGTTCTTC
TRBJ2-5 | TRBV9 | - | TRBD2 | CASSRRLAGYQETQYF | TGTGCCAGCAGCCGACGACTAGCGGGGTACCAAGAGACCCAGTACTTC
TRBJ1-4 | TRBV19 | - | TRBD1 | CASSGETGIINATNEKLFF | TGTGCCAGTAGTGGCGAGACAGGGATCATAAACGCAACTAATGAAAAACTGTTTTTT
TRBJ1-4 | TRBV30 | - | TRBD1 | CASTDRLATNEKLFF | TGTGCCTCGACGGACAGGCTCGCAACTAATGAAAAACTGTTTTTT
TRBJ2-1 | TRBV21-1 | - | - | CASSTLAGGHNEQFF | TGTGCCAGCAGCACACTAGCGGGGGGGCATAATGAGCAGTTCTTC
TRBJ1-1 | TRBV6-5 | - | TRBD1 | CASDRGGEAFF | TGTGCCAGCGACAGGGGTGGTGAAGCTTTCTTT
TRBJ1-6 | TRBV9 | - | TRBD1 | CASSVQPGQGSSVTLHF | TGTGCCAGCAGCGTACAACCGGGACAGGGCTCATCCGTCACCCTCCACTTT
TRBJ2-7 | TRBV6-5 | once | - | CASSQQGNEQYF | TGTGCCAGCAGTCAACAGGGCAACGAGCAGTACTTC
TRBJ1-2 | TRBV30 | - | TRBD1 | CAWDRALYGYTF | TGTGCCTGGGACAGGGCCCTCTATGGCTACACCTTC
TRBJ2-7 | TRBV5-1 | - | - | CASSLDEGVYEQYF | TGCGCCAGCAGCTTGGATGAGGGGGTCTACGAGCAGTACTTC
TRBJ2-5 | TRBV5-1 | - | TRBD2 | CASSLDGGGQETQYF | TGCGCCAGCAGCTTGGACGGCGGGGGACAAGAGACCCAGTACTTC
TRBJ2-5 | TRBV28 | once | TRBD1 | CASRWGRTGEETQYF | TGTGCCAGCCGATGGGGTAGGACAGGGGAAGAGACCCAGTACTTC
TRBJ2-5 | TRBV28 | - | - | CASTQPGQSQETQYF | TGTGCCAGCACTCAACCTGGACAGTCTCAAGAGACCCAGTACTTC
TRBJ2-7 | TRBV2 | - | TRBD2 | CASRSGLEVEQYF | TGTGCCAGCAGATCGGGACTAGAAGTCGAGCAGTACTTC